This paragraph covers one T cell receptor beta chain sequence. The sample originates from a study of cytomegalovirus exposure and HLA in healthy donors. The germline CDR1 and CDR2 sequences are MRHNA and SNTAGT. The CDR3 totals 16 residues. The V and J ends lost 3 bases and 0 bases respectively, with 14 bases between them. Separate from the roughly 700-subject first cohort was the approximately 120-subject validation cohort, to which the donors belonged. TCRdb's table, derived via immunoSEQ multiplex PCR, lists solely in-frame clones and lacks some. The data hold some 250,000 clones, with nearly 90% observed a single time.

The chain uses TRBV6-4 and TRBJ1-2, with D tentatively TRBD1 (6 bases). The TCR originated in a woman aged 18-29 years in good health and CMV-seronegative. The sequenced sample consisted of PBMCs. DNA for the CDR3: TGTGCCAGCAGTGAAACGGGACATACACCTAACTATGGCTACACCTTC. It specifies CASSETGHTPNYGYTF.